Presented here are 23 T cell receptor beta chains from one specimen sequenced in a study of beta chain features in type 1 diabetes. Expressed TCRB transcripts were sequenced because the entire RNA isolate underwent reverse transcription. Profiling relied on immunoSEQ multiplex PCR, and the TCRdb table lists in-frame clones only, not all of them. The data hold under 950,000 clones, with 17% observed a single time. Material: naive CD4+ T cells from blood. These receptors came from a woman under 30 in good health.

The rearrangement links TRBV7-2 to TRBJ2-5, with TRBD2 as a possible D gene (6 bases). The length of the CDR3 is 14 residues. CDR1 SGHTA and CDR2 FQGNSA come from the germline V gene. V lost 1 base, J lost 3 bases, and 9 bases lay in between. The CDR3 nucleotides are TGTGCCAGCAGCTTAGTATCGGGAGAAGAGACCCAGTACTTC. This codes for CASSLVSGEETQYF.

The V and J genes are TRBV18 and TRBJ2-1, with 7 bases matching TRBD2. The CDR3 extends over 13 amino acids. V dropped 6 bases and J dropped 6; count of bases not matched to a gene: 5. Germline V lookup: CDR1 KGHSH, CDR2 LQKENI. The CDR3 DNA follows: TGTGCCAGCTCGAGGGACTACCGCAATGAGCAGTTCTTC. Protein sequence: CASSRDYRNEQFF.

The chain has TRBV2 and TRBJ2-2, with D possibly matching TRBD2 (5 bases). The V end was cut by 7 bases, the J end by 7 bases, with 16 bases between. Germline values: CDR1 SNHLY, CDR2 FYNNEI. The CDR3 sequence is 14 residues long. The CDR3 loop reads CASTRTGKGGELFF. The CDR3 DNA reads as TGTGCCAGCACCAGGACTGGGAAGGGCGGGGAGCTGTTTTTT.

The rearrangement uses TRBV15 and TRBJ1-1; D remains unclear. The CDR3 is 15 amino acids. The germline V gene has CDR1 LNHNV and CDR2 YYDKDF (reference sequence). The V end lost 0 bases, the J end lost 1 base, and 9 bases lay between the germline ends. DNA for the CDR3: TGTGCCACCAGCAGAGATAGGATGGGGAACACTGAAGCTTTCTTT. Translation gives CATSRDRMGNTEAFF.

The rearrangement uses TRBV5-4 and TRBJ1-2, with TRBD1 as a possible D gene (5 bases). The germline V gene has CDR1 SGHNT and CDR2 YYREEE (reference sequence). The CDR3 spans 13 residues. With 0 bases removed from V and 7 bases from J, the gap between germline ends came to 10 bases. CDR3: CASSLVGDVGYTF. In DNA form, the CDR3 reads TGTGCCAGCAGCTTGGTAGGGGATGTTGGCTACACCTTC. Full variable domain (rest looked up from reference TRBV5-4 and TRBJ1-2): ETGVTQSPTHLIKTRGQQVTLRCSSQSGHNTVSWYQQALGQGPQFIFQYYREEENGRGNFPPRFSGLQFPNYSSELNVNALELDDSALYLCASSLVGDVGYTFGSGTRLTVV.

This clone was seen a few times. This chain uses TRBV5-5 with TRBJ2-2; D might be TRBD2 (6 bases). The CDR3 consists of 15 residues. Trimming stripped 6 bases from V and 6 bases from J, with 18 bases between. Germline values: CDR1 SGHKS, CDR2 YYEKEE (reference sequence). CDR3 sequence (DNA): TGTGCCAGCACCACTCCTGGGGGGTTGGCCGGGGAGCTGTTTTTT. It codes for CASTTPGGLAGELFF.

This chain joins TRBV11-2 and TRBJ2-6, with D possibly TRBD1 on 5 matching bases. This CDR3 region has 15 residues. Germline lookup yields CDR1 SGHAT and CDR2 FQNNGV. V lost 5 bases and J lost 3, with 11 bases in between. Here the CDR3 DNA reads TGTGCCAGCAGCAGATCAGGGTATGGGGCCAACGTCCTGACTTTC. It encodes CASSRSGYGANVLTF.

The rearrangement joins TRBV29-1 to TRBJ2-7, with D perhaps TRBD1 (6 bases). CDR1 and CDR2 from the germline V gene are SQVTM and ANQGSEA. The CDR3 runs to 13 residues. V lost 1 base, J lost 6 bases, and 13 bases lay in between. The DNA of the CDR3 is TGCAGCGTTGAAGGGACAGCCCTCTCCGAGCAGTACTTC. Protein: CSVEGTALSEQYF.

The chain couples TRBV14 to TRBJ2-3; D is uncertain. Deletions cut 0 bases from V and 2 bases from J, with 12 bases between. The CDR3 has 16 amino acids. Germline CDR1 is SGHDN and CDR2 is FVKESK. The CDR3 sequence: CASSQDLGYHTDTQYF. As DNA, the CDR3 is TGTGCCAGCAGCCAAGATTTGGGATACCACACAGATACGCAGTATTTT. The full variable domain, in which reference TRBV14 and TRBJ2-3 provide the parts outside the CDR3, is EAGVTQFPSHSVIEKGQTVTLRCDPISGHDNLYWYRRVMGKEIKFLLHFVKESKQDESGMPNNRFLAERTGGTYSTLKVQPAELEDSGVYFCASSQDLGYHTDTQYFGPGTRLTVL.

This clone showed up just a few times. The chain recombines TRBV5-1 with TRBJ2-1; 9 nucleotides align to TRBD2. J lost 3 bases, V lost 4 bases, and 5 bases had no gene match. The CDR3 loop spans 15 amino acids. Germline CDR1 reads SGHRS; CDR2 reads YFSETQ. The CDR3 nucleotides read TGCGCCAGCAGCGAGACTAGCGGAAACTACAATGAGCAGTTCTTC. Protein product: CASSETSGNYNEQFF.

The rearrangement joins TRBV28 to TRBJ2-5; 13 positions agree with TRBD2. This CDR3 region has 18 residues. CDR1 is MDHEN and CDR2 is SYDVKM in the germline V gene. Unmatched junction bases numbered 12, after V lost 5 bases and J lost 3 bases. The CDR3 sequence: CASSTNLGLAGEEETQYF. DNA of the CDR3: TGTGCCAGCAGTACTAATCTTGGACTAGCGGGAGAGGAAGAGACCCAGTACTTC.

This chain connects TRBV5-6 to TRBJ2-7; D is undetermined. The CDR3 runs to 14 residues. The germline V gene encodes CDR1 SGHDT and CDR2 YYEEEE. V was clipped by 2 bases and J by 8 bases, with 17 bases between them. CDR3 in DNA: TGTGCCAGCAGCTTCCGTCTGCAGTCTACGAAGCAGTACTTC. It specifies CASSFRLQSTKQYF.

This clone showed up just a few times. The CDR3 loop is CASNGRSRETQYF. The CDR3 DNA reads TGTGCCAGCAATGGGCGTAGTCGGGAGACCCAGTACTTC. The genes are TRBV2 and TRBJ2-5, with D unresolved. The CDR3 loop spans 13 amino acids. The ends were cut back, 7 bases at V and 5 bases at J, with 14 bases in the middle. Germline values: CDR1 SNHLY, CDR2 FYNNEI.

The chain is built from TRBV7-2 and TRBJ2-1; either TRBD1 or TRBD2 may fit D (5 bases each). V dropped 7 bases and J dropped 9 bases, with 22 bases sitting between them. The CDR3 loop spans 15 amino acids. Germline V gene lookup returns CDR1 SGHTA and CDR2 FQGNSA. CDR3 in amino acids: CASILPGPPGGEQFF. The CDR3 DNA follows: TGTGCCAGCATCCTTCCGGGACCCCCAGGCGGTGAGCAGTTCTTC.

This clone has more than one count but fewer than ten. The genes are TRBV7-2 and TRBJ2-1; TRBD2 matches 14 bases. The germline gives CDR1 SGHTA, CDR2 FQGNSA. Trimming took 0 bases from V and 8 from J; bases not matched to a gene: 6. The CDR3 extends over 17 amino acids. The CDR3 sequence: CASSLAGTSGSRYEQFF. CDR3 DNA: TGTGCCAGCAGCTTAGCAGGGACTAGCGGGAGTAGGTATGAGCAGTTCTTC.

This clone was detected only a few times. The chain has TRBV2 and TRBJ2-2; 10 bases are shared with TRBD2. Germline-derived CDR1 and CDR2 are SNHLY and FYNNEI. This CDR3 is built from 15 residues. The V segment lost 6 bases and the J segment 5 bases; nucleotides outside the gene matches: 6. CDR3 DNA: TGTGCCAGCAGGGCGGGACTAGCGATTACCGGGGAGCTGTTTTTT. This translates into CASRAGLAITGELFF.

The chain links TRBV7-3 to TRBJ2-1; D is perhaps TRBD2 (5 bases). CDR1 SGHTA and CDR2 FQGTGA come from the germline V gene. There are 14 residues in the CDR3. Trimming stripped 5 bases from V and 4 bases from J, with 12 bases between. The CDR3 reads CASSQGGDYNEQFF. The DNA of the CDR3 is TGTGCCAGCAGCCAAGGAGGAGATTACAATGAGCAGTTCTTC.

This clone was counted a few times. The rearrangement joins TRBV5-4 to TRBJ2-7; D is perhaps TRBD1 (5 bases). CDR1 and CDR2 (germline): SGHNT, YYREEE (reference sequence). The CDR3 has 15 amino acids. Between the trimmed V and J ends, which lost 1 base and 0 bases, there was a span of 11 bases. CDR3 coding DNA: TGTGCCAGCAGCTTGCCCACGCAGGGCTCCTACGAGCAGTACTTC. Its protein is CASSLPTQGSYEQYF. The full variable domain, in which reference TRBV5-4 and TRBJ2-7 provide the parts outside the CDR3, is ETGVTQSPTHLIKTRGQQVTLRCSSQSGHNTVSWYQQALGQGPQFIFQYYREEENGRGNFPPRFSGLQFPNYSSELNVNALELDDSALYLCASSLPTQGSYEQYFGPGTRLTVT.

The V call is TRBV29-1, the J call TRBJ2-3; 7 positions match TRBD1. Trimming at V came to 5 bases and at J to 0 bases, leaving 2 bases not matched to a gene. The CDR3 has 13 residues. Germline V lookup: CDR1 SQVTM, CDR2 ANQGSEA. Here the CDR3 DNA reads TGCAGCGTTACAGGGGCTAGCACAGATACGCAGTATTTT. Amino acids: CSVTGASTDTQYF.

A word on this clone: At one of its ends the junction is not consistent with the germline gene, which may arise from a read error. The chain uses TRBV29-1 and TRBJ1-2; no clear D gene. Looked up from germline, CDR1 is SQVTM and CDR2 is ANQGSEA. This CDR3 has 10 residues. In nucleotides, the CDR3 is TGCAGCGTAGAAGACCCGAGCTACACCTTC. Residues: CSVEDPSYTF.

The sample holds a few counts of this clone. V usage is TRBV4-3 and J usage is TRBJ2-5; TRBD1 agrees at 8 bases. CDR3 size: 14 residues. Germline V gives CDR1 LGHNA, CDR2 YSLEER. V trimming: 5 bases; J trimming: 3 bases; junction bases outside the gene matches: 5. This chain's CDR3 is CASSYPDREETQYF. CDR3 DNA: TGCGCCAGCAGCTACCCGGACAGGGAAGAGACCCAGTACTTC.

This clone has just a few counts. Here the CDR3 reads CASSRRGRSNSNQPQHF. For the CDR3, the DNA is TGTGCCAGCAGCCGCAGGGGGAGATCTAATAGCAATCAGCCCCAGCATTTT. The chain recombines TRBV4-2 with TRBJ1-5, with 7 bases matching TRBD1. The CDR3 totals 17 residues. The junction had 9 bases not matched to a gene; V was cut back by 4 bases and J by 0 bases. Per germline, CDR1 LGHNA and CDR2 YNFKEQ.

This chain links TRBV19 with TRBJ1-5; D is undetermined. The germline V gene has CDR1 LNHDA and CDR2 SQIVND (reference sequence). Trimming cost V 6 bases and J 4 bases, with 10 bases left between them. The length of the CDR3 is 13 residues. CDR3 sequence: CASSPVQNQPQHF. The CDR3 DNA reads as TGTGCCAGTAGCCCCGTACAGAATCAGCCCCAGCATTTT.